This T cell receptor beta chain was sequenced during a study of cytomegalovirus exposure and HLA in healthy donors. General study points: A later examination showed that TCR association rates differed by HLA locus, with DRB1 most and HLA-C fewest. According to the study, roughly 160 TCR beta chains were cytomegalovirus-associated.

A word on this clone: The antigen is unknown.

Both 60 Vbeta primers and 13 Jbeta primers went into the PCR. In the authors' methods: In a later analysis, around 10 million of about 80 million unique beta chains occurred in at least two donors. Measured with immunoSEQ multiplex PCR; TCRdb has only the in-frame clones, and not every one. V and J calls and clone size come straight from that table; D and trimming were deduced from the DNA. The table has about 160,000 clones, 82% seen once. Germline V CDR1 and CDR2: MDHEN, SYDVKM. J gave up 4 bases and V 1 base, and 7 bases lay outside the gene matches. The CDR3 consists of 16 residues. The chain is built from TRBV28 and TRBJ2-1, with 7 nucleotides matching TRBD1. The clonotype was recovered from a girl aged 2-10 years in good health and CMV-seropositive. The sample was PBMCs. The DNA for the CDR3 is TGTGCCAGCAGTTTATCGGGGCAGGGGGATTACAATGAGCAGTTCTTC. Translated: CASSLSGQGDYNEQFF.